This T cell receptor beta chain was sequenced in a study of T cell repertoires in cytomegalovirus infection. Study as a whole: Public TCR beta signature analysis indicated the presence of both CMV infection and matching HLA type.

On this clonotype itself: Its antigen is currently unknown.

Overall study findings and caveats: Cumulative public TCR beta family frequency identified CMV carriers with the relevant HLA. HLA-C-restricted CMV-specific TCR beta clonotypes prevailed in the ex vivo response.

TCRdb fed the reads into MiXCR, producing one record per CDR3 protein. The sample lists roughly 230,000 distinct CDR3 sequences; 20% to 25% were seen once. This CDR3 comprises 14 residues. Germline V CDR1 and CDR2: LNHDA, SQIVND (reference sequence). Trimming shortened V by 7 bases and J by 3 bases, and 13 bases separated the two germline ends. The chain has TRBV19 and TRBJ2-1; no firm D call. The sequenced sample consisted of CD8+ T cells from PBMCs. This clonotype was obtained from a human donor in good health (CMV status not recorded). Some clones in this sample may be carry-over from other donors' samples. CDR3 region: CASTPDGRYNEQFF. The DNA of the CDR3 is TGTGCCAGTACCCCCGACGGCCGCTACAATGAGCAGTTCTTC.